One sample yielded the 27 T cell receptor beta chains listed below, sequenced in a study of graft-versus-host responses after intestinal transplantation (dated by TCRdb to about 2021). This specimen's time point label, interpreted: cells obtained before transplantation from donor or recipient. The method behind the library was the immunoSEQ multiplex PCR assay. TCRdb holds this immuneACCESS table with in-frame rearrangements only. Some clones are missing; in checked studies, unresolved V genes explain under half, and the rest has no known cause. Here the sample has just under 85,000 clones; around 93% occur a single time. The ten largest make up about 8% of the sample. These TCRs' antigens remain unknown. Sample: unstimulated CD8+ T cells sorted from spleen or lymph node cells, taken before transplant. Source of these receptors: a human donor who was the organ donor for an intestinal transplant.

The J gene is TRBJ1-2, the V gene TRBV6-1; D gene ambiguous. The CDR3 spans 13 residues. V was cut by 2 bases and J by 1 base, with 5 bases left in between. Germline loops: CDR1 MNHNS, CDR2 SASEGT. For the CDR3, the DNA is TGTGCCAGCAGTGAAACAGATAACTATGGCTACACCTTC. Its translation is CASSETDNYGYTF.

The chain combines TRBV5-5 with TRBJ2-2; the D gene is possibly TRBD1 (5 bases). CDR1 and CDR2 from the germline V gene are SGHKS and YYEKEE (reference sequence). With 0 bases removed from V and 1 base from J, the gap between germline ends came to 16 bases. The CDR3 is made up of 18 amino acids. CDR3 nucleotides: TGTGCCAGCAGCTTGGACAGGAGTTATCCTCTGAACACCGGGGAGCTGTTTTTT. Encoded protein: CASSLDRSYPLNTGELFF.

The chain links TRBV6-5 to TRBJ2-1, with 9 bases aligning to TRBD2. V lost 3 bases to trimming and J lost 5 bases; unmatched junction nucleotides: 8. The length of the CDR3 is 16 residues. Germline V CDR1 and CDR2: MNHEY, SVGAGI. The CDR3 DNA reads TGTGCCAGCAGTTATACTTGGGCGGGGGGGCACAATGAGCAGTTCTTC. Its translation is CASSYTWAGGHNEQFF.

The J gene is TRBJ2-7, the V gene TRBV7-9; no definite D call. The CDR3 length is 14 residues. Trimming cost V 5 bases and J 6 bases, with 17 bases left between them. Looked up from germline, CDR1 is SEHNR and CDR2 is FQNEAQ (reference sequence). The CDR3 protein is CASSPKNRGPEQYF. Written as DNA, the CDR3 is TGTGCCAGCAGCCCTAAGAACCGCGGCCCCGAGCAGTACTTC.

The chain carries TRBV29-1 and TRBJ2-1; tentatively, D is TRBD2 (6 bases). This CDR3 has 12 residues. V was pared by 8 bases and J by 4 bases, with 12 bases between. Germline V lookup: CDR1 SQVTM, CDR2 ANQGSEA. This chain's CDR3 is CSSSEPYNEQFF. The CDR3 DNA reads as TGCAGCTCTAGCGAACCATACAATGAGCAGTTCTTC.

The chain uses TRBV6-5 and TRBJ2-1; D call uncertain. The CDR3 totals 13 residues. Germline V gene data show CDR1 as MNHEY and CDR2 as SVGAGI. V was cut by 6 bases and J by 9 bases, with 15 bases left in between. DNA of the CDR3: TGTGCCAGCAGCCACCCCCCTAGTTTTGAGCAGTTCTTC. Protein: CASSHPPSFEQFF.

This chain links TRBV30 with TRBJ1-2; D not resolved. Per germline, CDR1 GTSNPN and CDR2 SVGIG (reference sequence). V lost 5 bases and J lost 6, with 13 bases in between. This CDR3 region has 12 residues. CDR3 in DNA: TGTGCCTGGGCACCAGGCCAGCATGGCTACACCTTC. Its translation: CAWAPGQHGYTF.

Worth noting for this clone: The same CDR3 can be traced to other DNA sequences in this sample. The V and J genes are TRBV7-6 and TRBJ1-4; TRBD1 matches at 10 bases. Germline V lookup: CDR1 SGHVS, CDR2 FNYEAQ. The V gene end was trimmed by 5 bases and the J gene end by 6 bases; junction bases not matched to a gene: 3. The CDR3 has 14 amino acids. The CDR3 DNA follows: TGTGCCAGCAGCGCCGGGACAGGGGATGAAAAACTGTTTTTT. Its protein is CASSAGTGDEKLFF.

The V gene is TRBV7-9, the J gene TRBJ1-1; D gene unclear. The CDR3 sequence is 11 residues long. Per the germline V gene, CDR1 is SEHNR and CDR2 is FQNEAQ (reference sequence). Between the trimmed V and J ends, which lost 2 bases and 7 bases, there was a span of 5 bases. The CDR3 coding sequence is TGTGCCAGCAGCTTATATCTTGAAGCTTTCTTT. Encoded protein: CASSLYLEAFF.

The CDR3 bases are TGTGCCAGTAGCCCCATTGGGGTTTGGAGATACACCTTC. Protein product: CASSPIGVWRYTF. The chain is built from TRBV19 and TRBJ1-2; no clear D gene. V gave up 6 bases and J gave up 11 bases, with 19 bases separating them. Per germline, CDR1 LNHDA and CDR2 SQIVND (reference sequence). The CDR3 length is 13 residues.

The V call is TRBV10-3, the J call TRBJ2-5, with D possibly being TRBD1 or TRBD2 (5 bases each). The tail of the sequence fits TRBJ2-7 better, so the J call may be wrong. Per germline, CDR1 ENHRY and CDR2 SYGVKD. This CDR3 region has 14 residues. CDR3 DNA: TGTGCCATCAGTGGACCGGGGCCCTCTTACGAGCAGTACTTC. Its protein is CAISGPGPSYEQYF.

CDR3 bases: TGCGCCAGCACCTTCACTAGCGGGAGCTACGAGCAGTACTTC. Amino acids: CASTFTSGSYEQYF. The chain carries TRBV4-1 and TRBJ2-7; TRBD2 agrees at 11 bases. Germline CDR1 and CDR2: MGHRA and YSYEKL. The CDR3 extends over 14 amino acids. The trim removed 7 bases at V and 3 bases at J, leaving 5 bases unmatched.

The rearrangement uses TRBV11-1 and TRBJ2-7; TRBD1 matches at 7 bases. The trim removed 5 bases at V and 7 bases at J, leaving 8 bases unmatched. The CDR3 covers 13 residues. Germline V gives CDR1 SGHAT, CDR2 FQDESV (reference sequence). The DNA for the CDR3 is TGTGCCAGCAGCGACAGGGACAATGGGGAGCAGTACTTC. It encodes CASSDRDNGEQYF.

The DNA of the CDR3 is TGTGCCAGTAGGCTAGAGGGGCCTAATTCACCCCTCCACTTT. This codes for CASRLEGPNSPLHF. J is TRBJ1-6 and V is TRBV19, with a weak D call TRBD1 (5 bases). The CDR3 consists of 14 residues. Trimming stripped 6 bases from V and 6 bases from J, with 12 bases between. CDR1 and CDR2 from the germline V gene are LNHDA and SQIVND (reference sequence).

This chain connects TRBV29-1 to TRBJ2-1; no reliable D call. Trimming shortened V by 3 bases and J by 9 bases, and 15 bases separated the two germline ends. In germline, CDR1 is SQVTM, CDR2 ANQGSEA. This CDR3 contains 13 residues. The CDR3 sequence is CSVDEGLLSEQFF. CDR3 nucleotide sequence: TGCAGCGTTGATGAAGGTCTACTCAGTGAGCAGTTCTTC.

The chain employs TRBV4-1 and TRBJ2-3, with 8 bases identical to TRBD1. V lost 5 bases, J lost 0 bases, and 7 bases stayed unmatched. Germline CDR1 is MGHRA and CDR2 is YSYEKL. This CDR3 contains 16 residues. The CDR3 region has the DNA TGCGCCAGCAGCTCCCAGGGGGCCTCTAGCACAGATACGCAGTATTTT. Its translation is CASSSQGASSTDTQYF.

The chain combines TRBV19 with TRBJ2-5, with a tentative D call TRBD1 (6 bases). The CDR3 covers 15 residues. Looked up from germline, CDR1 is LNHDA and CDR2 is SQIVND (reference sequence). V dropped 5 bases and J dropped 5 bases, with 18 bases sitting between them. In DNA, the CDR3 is TGTGCCAGTAGTGTCGGGACATCGGGAAGGGAGACCCAGTACTTC. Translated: CASSVGTSGRETQYF.

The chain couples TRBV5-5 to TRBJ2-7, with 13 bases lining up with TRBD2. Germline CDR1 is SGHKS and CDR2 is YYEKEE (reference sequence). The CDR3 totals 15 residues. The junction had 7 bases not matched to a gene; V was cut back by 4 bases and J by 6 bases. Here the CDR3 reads CASSPTGTSGIEQYF. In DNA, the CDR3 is TGTGCCAGCAGCCCCACCGGGACTAGCGGGATCGAGCAGTACTTC. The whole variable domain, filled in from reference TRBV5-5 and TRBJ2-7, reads DAGVTQSPTHLIKTRGQQVTLRCSPISGHKSVSWYQQVLGQGPQFIFQYYEKEERGRGNFPDRFSARQFPNYSSELNVNALLLGDSALYLCASSPTGTSGIEQYFGPGTRLTVT.

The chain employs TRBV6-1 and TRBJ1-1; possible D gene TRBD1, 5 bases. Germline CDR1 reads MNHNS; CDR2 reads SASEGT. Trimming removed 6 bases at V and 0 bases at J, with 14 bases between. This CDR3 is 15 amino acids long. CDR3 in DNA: TGTGCCAGCAGGCAGGGTGGGGGAATGAACACTGAAGCTTTCTTT. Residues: CASRQGGGMNTEAFF.

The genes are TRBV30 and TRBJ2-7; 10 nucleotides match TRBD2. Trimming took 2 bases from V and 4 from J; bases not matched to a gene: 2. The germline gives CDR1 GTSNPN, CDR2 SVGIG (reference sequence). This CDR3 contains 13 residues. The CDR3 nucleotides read TGTGCCTGGAGTAGCGGGAGGGGTTACGAGCAGTACTTC. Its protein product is CAWSSGRGYEQYF.

CDR3 residues: CASSQGTSWGGGTDTQYF. In nucleotides, the CDR3 is TGCGCCAGCAGCCAGGGAACTAGTTGGGGGGGAGGCACAGATACGCAGTATTTT. J is TRBJ2-3 and V is TRBV4-1; TRBD2 aligns across 7 bases. Trimming at V came to 3 bases and at J to 1 base, leaving 13 bases not matched to a gene. CDR3 size: 18 residues. Germline CDR1 MGHRA, CDR2 YSYEKL.

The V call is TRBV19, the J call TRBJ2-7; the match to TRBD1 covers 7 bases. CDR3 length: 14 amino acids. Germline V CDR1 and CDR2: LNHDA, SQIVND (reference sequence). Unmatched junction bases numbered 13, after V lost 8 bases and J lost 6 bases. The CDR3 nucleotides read TGTGCCAGTCGCCTAGATTCGACAGGGAGCGAGCAGTACTTC. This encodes CASRLDSTGSEQYF.

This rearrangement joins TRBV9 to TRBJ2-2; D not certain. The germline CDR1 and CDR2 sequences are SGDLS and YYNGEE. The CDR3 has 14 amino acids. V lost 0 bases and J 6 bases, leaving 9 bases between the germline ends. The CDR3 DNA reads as TGTGCCAGCAGCGTAGAAGTAAGCCCCGGGGAGCTGTTTTTT. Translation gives CASSVEVSPGELFF.

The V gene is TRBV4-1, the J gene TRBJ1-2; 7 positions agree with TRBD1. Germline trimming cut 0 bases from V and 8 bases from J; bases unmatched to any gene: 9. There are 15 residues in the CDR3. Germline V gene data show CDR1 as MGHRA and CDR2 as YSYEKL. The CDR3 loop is CASSQDVGPGGGYTF. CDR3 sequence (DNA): TGCGCCAGCAGCCAAGACGTCGGGCCAGGGGGAGGCTACACCTTC.

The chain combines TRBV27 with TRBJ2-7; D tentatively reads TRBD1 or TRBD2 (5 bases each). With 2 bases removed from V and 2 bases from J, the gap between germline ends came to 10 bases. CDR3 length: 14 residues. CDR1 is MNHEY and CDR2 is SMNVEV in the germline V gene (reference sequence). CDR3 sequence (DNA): TGTGCCAGCAGTTTAGGGGGAACGACCTACGAGCAGTACTTC. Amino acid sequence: CASSLGGTTYEQYF.

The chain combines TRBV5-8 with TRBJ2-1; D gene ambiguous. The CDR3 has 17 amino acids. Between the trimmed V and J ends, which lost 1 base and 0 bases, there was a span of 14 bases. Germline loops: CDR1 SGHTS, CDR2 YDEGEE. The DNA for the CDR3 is TGTGCCAGCAGCTTGTGGTTTGAGTACTTCTCCTACAATGAGCAGTTCTTC. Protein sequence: CASSLWFEYFSYNEQFF.

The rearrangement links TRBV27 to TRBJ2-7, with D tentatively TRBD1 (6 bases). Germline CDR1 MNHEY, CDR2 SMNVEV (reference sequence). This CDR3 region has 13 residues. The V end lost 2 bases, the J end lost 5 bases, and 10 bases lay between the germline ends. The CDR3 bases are TGTGCCAGCAGTTTACAGGGGTCGAACGAGCAGTACTTC. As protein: CASSLQGSNEQYF.